A single sample is the source of the 25 T cell receptor beta chains below, sequenced in a study of T cells after yellow fever vaccination. TCRdb ran MiXCR on the 5' RACE reads and lists one entry per CDR3 protein. Of some 390,000 distinct CDR3 sequences in the sample, 6.2% were seen once. The sequencing used PBMCs, collected 5 days after the yellow fever booster vaccination. The receptor source for this set is a man aged 25-45 years who received the YFV17D yellow fever vaccine.

The chain links TRBV30 to TRBJ2-1, with TRBD2 matching over 14 bases. This CDR3 contains 18 residues. Germline V gene lookup returns CDR1 GTSNPN and CDR2 SVGIG (reference sequence). V trimming: 4 bases; J trimming: 1 base; junction bases outside the gene matches: 9. CDR3 sequence: CAWTKTSGRAKSYNEQFF. In DNA form, the CDR3 reads TGTGCCTGGACCAAGACTAGCGGGAGGGCCAAATCCTACAATGAGCAGTTCTTC.

Many counts were recorded for this clonotype. The chain is built from TRBV20-1 and TRBJ2-5, with D possibly being TRBD2 (5 bases). This CDR3 region has 10 residues. Germline V CDR1 and CDR2: DFQATT, SNEGSKA (reference sequence). Trimming pared 6 bases from V and 8 bases from J, leaving 10 bases between. The CDR3 protein is CSAPGLTQYF. In nucleotides, the CDR3 is TGCAGTGCGCCCGGACTCACCCAGTACTTC.

The chain employs TRBV10-2 and TRBJ2-7, with TRBD2 identical over 9 bases. In germline, CDR1 is WSHSY, CDR2 SAAADI. The V segment lost 2 bases and the J segment 2 bases; nucleotides outside the gene matches: 4. The CDR3 has 15 residues. As DNA, the CDR3 is TGCGCCAGCAGTGAGCCCGGGACTAGCCCCTACGAGCAGTACTTC. Its protein is CASSEPGTSPYEQYF.

The rearrangement links TRBV12-3 or TRBV12-4 to TRBJ2-3, with D perhaps given as TRBD1 or TRBD2 (5 bases each). Trimming removed 2 bases from V and 7 bases from J, with 16 bases in between. CDR3 size: 15 residues. The CDR3 DNA reads TGTGCCAGCAGTTTAACGGGGCTCGGTGCAAATACGCAGTATTTT. The encoded protein is CASSLTGLGANTQYF.

This clonotype was seen ten or more times. The chain carries TRBV4-3 and TRBJ1-6, with D unclear. The CDR3 spans 16 residues. V lost 1 base and J lost 8, with 15 bases in between. Germline V gene data show CDR1 as LGHNA and CDR2 as YSLEER. CDR3 in amino acids: CASSQGTAHDYSPLHF. The DNA of the CDR3 is TGCGCCAGCAGCCAAGGGACCGCGCACGATTATTCACCCCTCCACTTT.

In its sample, this clonotype was seen a few times. The V and J genes are TRBV4-3 and TRBJ2-7, with TRBD2 identical over 9 bases. The CDR3 is 16 residues long. V shed 4 bases, J shed 6 bases, and the junction held 13 bases outside the gene matches. From germline, CDR1 is LGHNA and CDR2 YSLEER. This CDR3 is CASSPGLAKEVGEQYF. The CDR3 DNA reads TGCGCCAGCAGCCCGGGACTAGCTAAAGAAGTGGGCGAGCAGTACTTC.

The CDR3 spells CASSLTGQGGEQYF. The CDR3 region has the DNA TGTGCCAGCAGCTTAACGGGACAGGGGGGCGAGCAGTACTTC. The J gene is TRBJ2-7, the V gene TRBV7-3; the match to TRBD1 covers 11 bases. Germline V gives CDR1 SGHTA, CDR2 FQGTGA. The CDR3 is 14 amino acids. With V trimmed by 0 bases and J by 6 bases, 1 base remained unmatched.

This clonotype was counted many times. The gene calls are TRBV15 and TRBJ2-7; D remains unclear. Germline assignment: CDR1 LNHNV and CDR2 YYDKDF (reference sequence). The V gene lost 0 bases and the J gene lost 3 bases, with 12 bases spanning the gap. The CDR3 length is 15 residues. CDR3 bases: TGTGCCACCAGCAGAGATGCCACCCCGAACTACGAGCAGTACTTC. Its protein is CATSRDATPNYEQYF. The full variable domain, rest sourced from reference TRBV15 and TRBJ2-7, is DAMVIQNPRYQVTQFGKPVTLSCSQTLNHNVMYWYQQKSSQAPKLLFHYYDKDFNNEADTPDNFQSRRPNTSFCFLDIRSPGLGDTAMYLCATSRDATPNYEQYFGPGTRLTVT.

This clonotype has ten or more counts. This rearrangement joins TRBV5-1 to TRBJ1-1; no clear D gene. The length of the CDR3 is 15 residues. The V gene's germline CDR1 is SGHRS and CDR2 YFSETQ. The ends were cut back, 8 bases at V and 1 base at J, with 18 bases in the middle. CDR3 in DNA: TGCGCCAGTACCCAAATCAATGTCGGGAACACTGAAGCTTTCTTT. It codes for CASTQINVGNTEAFF. Based on the CDR3 plus reference TRBV5-1 and TRBJ1-1, the full variable domain is KAGVTQTPRYLIKTRGQQVTLSCSPISGHRSVSWYQQTPGQGLQFLFEYFSETQRNKGNFPGRFSGRQFSNSRSEMNVSTLELGDSALYLCASTQINVGNTEAFFGQGTRLTVV.

This clonotype showed up just a few times. V usage is TRBV27 and J usage is TRBJ2-5; 8 nucleotides agree with TRBD2. Germline assignment: CDR1 MNHEY and CDR2 SMNVEV (reference sequence). The CDR3 runs to 15 residues. After removal of 8 bases from V and 5 bases from J, the junction contained 13 bases not matched to a gene. The CDR3 spells CASLTRTSMLETQYF. Written as DNA, the CDR3 is TGTGCCAGCCTAACCCGGACTAGCATGCTGGAGACCCAGTACTTC.

J is TRBJ2-5 and V is TRBV4-2; 10 bases agree with TRBD2. V lost 0 bases to trimming and J lost 5 bases; unmatched junction nucleotides: 9. The CDR3 is 17 amino acids. From germline, CDR1 is LGHNA and CDR2 YNFKEQ. Here the CDR3 DNA reads TGTGCCAGCAGCCAAGAGGGGCTAGCGGGAGTAGGGGAGACCCAGTACTTC. This sequence encodes CASSQEGLAGVGETQYF.

On this clonotype: This clone may be a read error of a much larger clone one base away. The rearrangement links TRBV7-2 to TRBJ2-4, with a possible D match to TRBD1 (6 bases). CDR3 size: 15 residues. Germline assignment: CDR1 SGHTA and CDR2 FQGNSA. CDR3 DNA: TGTGCCAGCAGCTTAGCCGGAGCCGTTGGGGACATTCTGTACTTC. Translated: CASSLAGAVGDILYF. Complete variable domain (other parts from reference TRBV7-2 and TRBJ2-4): GAGVSQSPSNKVTEKGKDVELRCDPISGHTALYWYRQSLGQGLEFLIYFQGNSAPDKSGLPSDRFSAERTGGSVSTLTIQRTQQEDSAVYLCASSLAGAVGDILYFGAGTRLSVL.

V and J are TRBV7-2 and TRBJ2-4; 7 nucleotides match TRBD1. V lost 4 bases, J lost 7 bases, and 10 bases stayed unmatched. CDR1 is SGHTA, CDR2 FQGNSA, per germline. The CDR3 length is 15 residues. CDR3 amino acids: CASSSQQGPHNIQYF. Written as DNA, the CDR3 is TGTGCCAGCAGCTCTCAACAGGGGCCTCACAACATTCAGTACTTC.

This clonotype was seen a few times. The chain has TRBV19 and TRBJ1-2, with 7 bases lining up with TRBD1. This CDR3 has 15 residues. The J segment lost 4 bases and the V segment lost 5 bases, leaving 10 bases of the junction unmatched. CDR1 and CDR2 from the germline V gene are LNHDA and SQIVND (reference sequence). CDR3 protein: CASSALGTEAYGYTF. CDR3 coding DNA: TGTGCCAGTAGTGCCCTCGGGACAGAGGCCTATGGCTACACCTTC.

The sample holds many counts of this clonotype. The V call is TRBV29-1, the J call TRBJ2-2; weak D call: TRBD1 (5 bases). The CDR3 is 17 amino acids. Per germline, CDR1 SQVTM and CDR2 ANQGSEA. Between the trimmed V and J ends, which lost 0 bases and 6 bases, there was a span of 20 bases. The CDR3: CSVEEGAWTNKPGELFF. CDR3 nucleotide sequence: TGCAGCGTTGAAGAAGGGGCCTGGACAAATAAGCCCGGGGAGCTGTTTTTT.

V is TRBV28 and J is TRBJ1-6; D possibly corresponds to TRBD1 (6 bases). Trimming stripped 8 bases from V and 8 bases from J, with 13 bases between. CDR1 and CDR2 from the germline V gene are MDHEN and SYDVKM. The CDR3 has 13 amino acids. CDR3 in amino acids: CASQGSGDSPLHF. The CDR3 region has the DNA TGTGCCAGCCAGGGGAGTGGTGATTCACCCCTCCACTTT.

The V gene is TRBV28, the J gene TRBJ2-6; D is unclear. The ends were cut back, 3 bases at V and 4 bases at J, with 4 bases in the middle. From germline, CDR1 is MDHEN and CDR2 SYDVKM. This CDR3 spans 13 amino acids. CDR3 sequence (DNA): TGTGCCAGCAGTTTGGAAGGGGCCAACGTCCTGACTTTC. Amino acid sequence: CASSLEGANVLTF.

Many counts were recorded for this clonotype. This chain connects TRBV6-2 or TRBV6-3 to TRBJ2-1; 8 bases line up with TRBD1. The CDR3 contains 14 residues. CDR1 is MNHEY, CDR2 SVGEGT, per germline. Trimming removed 0 bases from V and 7 bases from J; junction bases left unmatched: 2. CDR3 residues: CASSYSRQGNEQFF. In nucleotides, the CDR3 is TGTGCCAGCAGTTACTCACGACAGGGGAATGAGCAGTTCTTC.

This clonotype was seen more than once but under ten times. This chain uses TRBV20-1 with TRBJ1-5; unclear D gene. The germline V gene encodes CDR1 DFQATT and CDR2 SNEGSKA (reference sequence). This CDR3 contains 13 residues. V lost 1 base and J 4 bases, leaving 8 bases between the germline ends. CDR3 loop: CSARVGRNQPQHF. As DNA, the CDR3 is TGCAGTGCTAGAGTGGGCAGAAATCAGCCCCAGCATTTT.

There are a few counts of this clonotype. The chain carries TRBV6-5 and TRBJ2-5; D could derive from TRBD1 or TRBD2 (5 bases each). The V gene lost 2 bases and the J gene lost 6 bases, with 13 bases spanning the gap. The CDR3 extends over 14 amino acids. Looked up from germline, CDR1 is MNHEY and CDR2 is SVGAGI. The CDR3 DNA reads TGTGCCAGCAGTTACCCTATTGGGGGACAGACCCAGTACTTC. This sequence encodes CASSYPIGGQTQYF.

The chain is built from TRBV14 and TRBJ2-5; tentative D call: TRBD2 (6 bases). Germline CDR1 is SGHDN and CDR2 is FVKESK. The CDR3 covers 14 residues. Trimming cost V 2 bases and J 4 bases, with 11 bases left between them. In DNA form, the CDR3 reads TGTGCCAGCAGCCAACCGGGACTGGGAGAGACCCAGTACTTC. This translates into CASSQPGLGETQYF.

This clonotype was recorded at least ten times. V gene TRBV4-3 combines with J gene TRBJ1-6; a weak D match, TRBD1 (5 bases). The V gene lost 1 base and the J gene lost 6 bases, with 13 bases spanning the gap. CDR3 length equals 16 residues. Germline assignment: CDR1 LGHNA and CDR2 YSLEER. CDR3 nucleotides: TGCGCCAGCAGCCAAGCCCGAATGGGGCTTAATTCACCCCTCCACTTT. Encoded protein: CASSQARMGLNSPLHF.

The chain combines TRBV30 with TRBJ2-3; possible D gene TRBD1, 6 bases. The length of the CDR3 is 14 residues. CDR1 GTSNPN and CDR2 SVGIG come from the germline V gene (reference sequence). V gave up 7 bases and J gave up 3 bases, with 17 bases separating them. The CDR3 bases are TGTGCCTCGGCCTGGAGCCAGGGGACAGATACGCAGTATTTT. Its translation: CASAWSQGTDTQYF.

This clonotype was observed a handful of times. This chain links TRBV4-3 with TRBJ1-6; D is uncertain. The germline V and J ends were trimmed by 2 bases and 7 bases, with 12 bases remaining between them. CDR3 size: 15 residues. Germline CDR1 and CDR2: LGHNA and YSLEER. CDR3 in amino acids: CASSQTAGYNSPLHF. For the CDR3, the DNA is TGCGCCAGCAGCCAAACGGCGGGGTACAATTCACCCCTCCACTTT.

This clonotype was seen a few times. No conserved phenylalanine or tryptophan ends this CDR3, so it is likely a read error. It is unclear where the CDR3 begins or ends on the DNA, so no DNA is shown, and the CDR3 is as TCRdb lists it. The J gene is TRBJ1-1, the V gene TRBV11-1. In germline, CDR1 is SGHAT, CDR2 FQDESV (reference sequence). The CDR3 extends over 9 residues, inclusive of both ends. CDR3 sequence: CASYERRAC.